Following are 2 T cell receptor beta chains from one sample sequenced in a study of CD8+ T cells in alopecia areata. Sequencing used cDNA as its template, made by extracting RNA and reverse transcribing it. Profiled with immunoSEQ multiplex PCR; TCRdb holds only in-frame clones, not every one. This sample has approximately 220,000 clones, with around two fifths found just once. Indicated treatment: oral pan-JAK inhibitor, 5-10 mg twice daily. Source: CD4+ T cells sorted from blood, taken at approximately week 30, from a patient treated with tofacitinib. These TCRs come from a human donor with alopecia areata.

This clone appeared a few times. The chain carries TRBV4-1 and TRBJ2-1; 14 bases fit TRBD2. The germline V gene has CDR1 MGHRA and CDR2 YSYEKL. The CDR3 sequence is 16 residues long. The J segment lost 6 bases and the V segment lost 5 bases, leaving 6 bases of the junction unmatched. CDR3: CASSGLAGGLSNEQFF. The CDR3 nucleotides are TGCGCCAGCAGCGGACTAGCGGGGGGTCTTAGCAATGAGCAGTTCTTC.

The chain is built from TRBV7-8 and TRBJ2-5, with D unclear. This CDR3 spans 13 amino acids. Germline CDR1 reads SGHVS; CDR2 reads FQNEAQ. V lost 7 bases, J lost 5 bases, and 14 bases lay in between. CDR3: CASIPGSWETQYF. The CDR3 region has the DNA TGTGCCAGCATCCCCGGGTCCTGGGAGACCCAGTACTTC.